The 3 T cell receptor beta chains presented below share a single source sample, sequenced in a study of shared clonotypes between healthy human individuals. Some clones are missing from TCRdb's copy, which holds only in-frame ones; the method was immunoSEQ multiplex PCR. The table has millions of clones, less than 95% seen once. Cells designated naive CD8 were CD45RO-negative and were positively selected for CCR7, with terminally differentiated effector memory CD45RA+ cells excluded. The sequencing input was naive CD8+ T cells sorted from blood. All receptors derive from a young man in good health.

The chain employs TRBV12-5 and TRBJ2-3; TRBD2 aligns across 14 bases. The germline V gene has CDR1 LGHNT and CDR2 FRNRAP. The CDR3 extends over 18 amino acids. With V trimmed by 3 bases and J by 4 bases, 9 bases remained unmatched. This CDR3 is CASGLLAGLAGAADTQYF. In nucleotides, the CDR3 is TGTGCTAGTGGTTTACTGGCGGGACTAGCGGGAGCAGCAGATACGCAGTATTTT.

V gene TRBV6-6 combines with J gene TRBJ2-3; 8 bases line up with TRBD2. Germline trimming cut 5 bases from V and 7 bases from J; bases unmatched to any gene: 5. The CDR3 length is 13 residues. Germline CDR1 reads MNHNY; CDR2 reads SVGAGI (reference sequence). The CDR3, as DNA: TGTGCCAGCAGTATTAGCGGGGAATATACGCAGTATTTT. This sequence encodes CASSISGEYTQYF.

This chain connects TRBV25-1 to TRBJ1-6; 8 positions agree with TRBD1. This CDR3 region has 14 residues. Germline V gene data show CDR1 as MGHDK and CDR2 as SYGVNS. Losses at the gene ends were 4 bases for V and 10 bases for J; bases not matched to a gene: 6. The CDR3 DNA is TGTGCCAGCAGTGCGACAGGGGAAATGTCACCCCTCCACTTT. Protein sequence: CASSATGEMSPLHF.